This T cell receptor (beta chain) was sequenced in a study of blood T cell repertoires in COVID-19 (dated by TCRdb to 2018 to 2020). For the wider study: The collaborator samples originated in the United States, Italy and Spain and spanned the acute and convalescent phases of COVID-19. Deeply sampled blood TCRbeta repertoires from subjects exposed to, actively infected with, or recovered from COVID-19 were included in the dataset. The repertoires were released in a freely available public database meant as a resource for research on the immune response to SARS-CoV-2. The samples were drawn from two sources: the first 160 participants of the ongoing ImmuneRACE study, and 1,200 or so subjects contributed by 6 global collaborators. The prospective study material was composed of cDNA or gDNA derived from T cells, B-cell-depleted T cells, or PBMCs. Where available, HLA class I and class II types were taken from metadata supplied by the sample provider and were not determined by assay-based typing. Sample metadata almost always included a de-identified subject ID, COVID-19 status, age in years and sex.

CDR1 MDHEN and CDR2 SYDVKM are derived from the germline V gene. V is shortened by 7 bases, J by 2 bases, and the region joining them spans 17 bases. Its CDR3 holds 15 amino acids, cysteine through phenylalanine. CDR3 DNA is the only sequence kept; it has 45 bases, read in frame from the first base. TCRbeta CDR3 regions were amplified from genomic DNA using the immunoSEQ Assay, a bias-controlled multiplex PCR. For the original study's pipeline: The number of nucleated cells in each sample was estimated by amplification of reference gene primers within the assay. To quantify the absolute abundance of each unique TCRbeta CDR3 rearrangement, sequence reads were collapsed and filtered. Productive Simpson clonality was computed per sample as the square root of Simpson's diversity index over productive rearrangements. TCRdb stores this immuneACCESS table with in-frame sequences only. Part of the clones is absent; in the studies checked, under half of the shortfall reflects unresolved V genes, and no reason is known for the rest. V, J and clone size were drawn from that table, and D and trimming were deduced from the DNA. The sample table contains about 330,000 clones; only one count was recorded for approximately 88% of them. The leading ten clones occupy just over 9.5% of the sample.

Study-level results and caveats: How much clinical and demographic metadata was included differed by source and by participant, and the metadata was provided uncurated.

With respect to this clone: The antigen it recognizes is unknown. Base quality data are lacking; no much larger clone is found one base away.

One collaborating source in Seattle enrolled patients while the patients were actively infected and followed the patients over time throughout the course of disease. Each collaborating institution followed its own protocols to collect whole blood in K2EDTA tubes. For TCRbeta analysis, collaborator samples were shipped as frozen whole blood, as isolated PBMCs, or as DNA extracted from either sample type. The sequence joins TRBV28 to TRBJ1-1, with TRBD1 as a weak D call on 6 bases. Source material: peripheral blood. This receptor was taken from a man aged 30-40 years with COVID-19, enrolled during active disease. The bases are TGTGCCAGCACCCTAGGGGGTTGGAGTAACACTGAAGCTTTCTTT. This encodes CASTLGGWSNTEAFF. This CDR3, with the reference TRBV28 and TRBJ1-1 proteins standing in past its ends, gives the full variable domain DVKVTQSSRYLVKRTGEKVFLECVQDMDHENMFWYRQDPGLGLRLIYFSYDVKMKEKGDIPEGYSVSREKKERFSLILESASTNQTSMYLCASTLGGWSNTEAFFGQGTRLTVV.